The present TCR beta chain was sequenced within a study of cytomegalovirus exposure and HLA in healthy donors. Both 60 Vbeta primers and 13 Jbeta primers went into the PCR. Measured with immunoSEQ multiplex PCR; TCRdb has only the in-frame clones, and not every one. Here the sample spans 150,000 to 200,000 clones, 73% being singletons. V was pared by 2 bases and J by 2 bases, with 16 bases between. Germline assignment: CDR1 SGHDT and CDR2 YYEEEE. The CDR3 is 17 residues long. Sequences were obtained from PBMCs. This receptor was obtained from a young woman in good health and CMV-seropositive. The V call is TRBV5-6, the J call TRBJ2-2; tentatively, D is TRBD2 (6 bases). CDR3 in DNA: TGTGCCAGCAGCTTAGTGGTGGATAGCGGCAACACCGGGGAGCTGTTTTTT. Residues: CASSLVVDSGNTGELFF.